Below, 29 T cell receptor beta chains from the same sample are listed, as sequenced in a study of T-cell reconstitution after alpha-beta-depleted transplantation in children. Unique molecular identifiers featured in how the TCRbeta library was prepared. TCRdb independently ran MiXCR on the PCR reads; one entry per CDR3 protein. The sample has about 230,000 distinct CDR3 sequences, 8% to 10% seen once. Source: PBMCs from the stem cell graft donor, taken from the stem cell graft. Receptors originate from a human donor who donated a stem cell graft to a child with acute lymphoblastic leukemia.

The sample holds a few counts of this clonotype. A much more abundant neighbour one base away suggests this may be a read error. The chain is built from TRBV20-1 and TRBJ1-1, with a tentative D call TRBD1 (5 bases). CDR1 and CDR2 (germline): DFQATT, SNEGSKA (reference sequence). This CDR3 region has 10 residues. The CDR3 protein is CSPKGFEPFF. The DNA of the CDR3 is TGCAGCCCGAAGGGGTTTGAACCTTTCTTT.

The V gene is TRBV27, the J gene TRBJ2-6; 7 bases are shared with TRBD2. The CDR3 consists of 18 residues. The V segment lost 5 bases and the J segment 0 bases; nucleotides outside the gene matches: 10. Germline values: CDR1 MNHEY, CDR2 SMNVEV (reference sequence). CDR3 loop: CASSPHWGGNSGANVLTF. The CDR3 bases are TGTGCCAGCAGTCCACATTGGGGGGGTAACTCTGGGGCCAACGTCCTGACTTTC.

This clonotype was seen a few times. This sequence joins TRBV7-9 and TRBJ2-1; D gene unclear. V was pared by 0 bases and J by 4 bases, with 13 bases between. Germline-derived CDR1 and CDR2 are SEHNR and FQNEAQ (reference sequence). The CDR3 runs 16 residues. This CDR3 reads CASSLAVGPKYNEQFF. The DNA of the CDR3 is TGTGCCAGCAGCTTAGCGGTCGGACCGAAGTACAATGAGCAGTTCTTC.

The chain links TRBV12-3 or TRBV12-4 to TRBJ2-3, with 11 bases that match TRBD2. V dropped 3 bases and J dropped 6; count of bases not matched to a gene: 5. The CDR3 loop spans 15 amino acids. The CDR3 DNA is TGTGCCAGCAGTTTCCTAGCGGGGGGACTGGATACGCAGTATTTT. This codes for CASSFLAGGLDTQYF.

This clonotype was recorded a few times. V usage is TRBV4-3 and J usage is TRBJ2-7; D is uncertain. Germline CDR1 LGHNA, CDR2 YSLEER. The CDR3 sequence is 15 residues long. V lost 2 bases, J lost 0 bases, and 11 bases lay in between. CDR3 loop: CASSQSPPSSYEQYF. The CDR3 DNA is TGCGCCAGCAGCCAAAGTCCTCCGAGCTCCTACGAGCAGTACTTC.

This clonotype showed up just a few times. V usage is TRBV7-7 and J usage is TRBJ2-5; D not resolved. Trimming stripped 2 bases from V and 3 bases from J, with 10 bases between. This CDR3 region has 14 residues. In germline, CDR1 is SSHAT, CDR2 FNYEAQ (reference sequence). CDR3 DNA sequence: TGTGCCAGCAGCTTATCGCTCGCCGAAGAGACCCAGTACTTC. It is translated as CASSLSLAEETQYF. The full variable domain, completed using reference TRBV7-7 and TRBJ2-5, is GAGVSQSPRYKVTKRGQDVTLRCDPISSHATLYWYQQALGQGPEFLTYFNYEAQPDKSGLPSDRFSAERPEGSISTLTIQRTEQRDSAMYRCASSLSLAEETQYFGPGTRLLVL.

This clonotype was observed at least ten times. The chain carries TRBV20-1 and TRBJ2-7; TRBD1 or TRBD2 may be the D gene (5 bases each). This CDR3 is built from 15 residues. Germline CDR1 DFQATT, CDR2 SNEGSKA (reference sequence). V was shortened by 6 bases and J by 3 bases, with 21 bases between the two germline ends. CDR3 sequence: CSAQTGTPQHYEQYF. In DNA, the CDR3 is TGCAGTGCACAGACCGGGACGCCTCAACACTACGAGCAGTACTTC.

This rearrangement joins TRBV20-1 to TRBJ2-7; D ambiguous. The CDR3 covers 16 residues. The germline CDR1 and CDR2 sequences are DFQATT and SNEGSKA (reference sequence). Trimming removed 2 bases at V and 2 bases at J, with 19 bases between. The CDR3 coding sequence is TGCAGTGCTAGACGCTATGGCTCACGTACCCCCTACGAGCAGTACTTC. Residues: CSARRYGSRTPYEQYF.

V and J are TRBV5-1 and TRBJ2-5; D perhaps matches TRBD1 (5 bases). V dropped 2 bases and J dropped 2 bases, with 10 bases sitting between them. This CDR3 has 14 amino acids. The germline gives CDR1 SGHRS, CDR2 YFSETQ. The CDR3 nucleotides are TGCGCCAGCAGCTTTGACAGTACGCAAGAGACCCAGTACTTC. Its protein is CASSFDSTQETQYF.

This clonotype appeared a few times. The rearrangement links TRBV5-1 to TRBJ1-6; the D is unclear. CDR1 SGHRS and CDR2 YFSETQ come from the germline V gene. Trimming removed 0 bases from V and 13 bases from J, with 20 bases in between. The CDR3 consists of 16 residues. The CDR3 bases are TGCGCCAGCAGCTTGGTGGTGGGCGCTACCGGCGCGCCCCTCCACTTT. Amino acid sequence: CASSLVVGATGAPLHF.

This clonotype was seen a few times. The V call is TRBV27, the J call TRBJ1-1; D is unclear. The CDR3 is 14 residues long. With 5 bases removed from V and 0 bases from J, the gap between germline ends came to 10 bases. The V gene's germline CDR1 is MNHEY and CDR2 SMNVEV (reference sequence). The CDR3 region has the DNA TGTGCCAGCAGTGGTCAAGCGATGAACACTGAAGCTTTCTTT. This encodes CASSGQAMNTEAFF.

This clonotype was counted many times. The chain has TRBV4-3 and TRBJ2-3, with D possibly being TRBD1 (5 bases). V dropped 4 bases and J dropped 0 bases, with 8 bases sitting between them. The CDR3 extends over 14 amino acids. Germline CDR1 is LGHNA and CDR2 is YSLEER. CDR3 residues: CASSRRGSTDTQYF. The CDR3 DNA is TGCGCCAGCAGCCGAAGGGGCAGCACAGATACGCAGTATTTT.

This clonotype was counted ten times or more. In nucleotides, the CDR3 is TGTGCCACCCCAAATAGGGGGGGACTCTCCTACAATGAGCAGTTCTTC. Protein product: CATPNRGGLSYNEQFF. V usage is TRBV21-1 and J usage is TRBJ2-1; the D call in the table, TRBD1, was not verified against the DNA. TRBV21-1 is classified as a pseudogene. The CDR3 extends over 16 amino acids.

V usage is TRBV20-1 and J usage is TRBJ1-4; D is uncertain. Trimming cost V 5 bases and J 1 base, with 14 bases left between them. The CDR3 is made up of 15 amino acids. From germline, CDR1 is DFQATT and CDR2 SNEGSKA (reference sequence). The CDR3 nucleotides read TGCAGTGCTTTCCTCCCCGGCGGAACTAATGAAAAACTGTTTTTT. Amino acid sequence: CSAFLPGGTNEKLFF.

The sample holds a few counts of this clonotype. The V call is TRBV6-2 or TRBV6-3, the J call TRBJ2-1; D remains unclear. V gave up 7 bases and J gave up 6 bases, with 13 bases separating them. Germline-derived CDR1 and CDR2 are MNHEY and SVGEGT. This CDR3 has 13 residues. CDR3 residues: CASKTAAVNEQFF. The CDR3 coding sequence is TGTGCCAGCAAGACGGCGGCCGTCAATGAGCAGTTCTTC.

The V gene is TRBV20-1, the J gene TRBJ2-2; D call uncertain. V lost 6 bases and J lost 0, with 8 bases in between. Germline CDR1 and CDR2: DFQATT and SNEGSKA (reference sequence). The CDR3 totals 13 residues. The DNA for the CDR3 is TGCAGTGCACAGACTCCGAACACCGGGGAGCTGTTTTTT. This translates into CSAQTPNTGELFF.

There are many counts of this clonotype. The chain combines TRBV15 with TRBJ2-3; D not resolved. There are 15 residues in the CDR3. The V gene's germline CDR1 is LNHNV and CDR2 YYDKDF (reference sequence). V was clipped by 5 bases and J by 6 bases, with 18 bases between them. CDR3 nucleotide sequence: TGTGCCACCAGCCACCTAGTGGAGACAAGGGATACGCAGTATTTT. Residues: CATSHLVETRDTQYF.

This clonotype was picked up a small number of times. The chain joins TRBV12-3 or TRBV12-4 to TRBJ1-2; D may be TRBD1 (6 bases). V lost 3 bases, J lost 3 bases, and 11 bases lay in between. The CDR3 covers 14 residues. CDR3 bases: TGTGCCAGCAGTTTCTGGGGGCATGACTATGGCTACACCTTC. Translated: CASSFWGHDYGYTF.

This clonotype was picked up a small number of times. The rearrangement links TRBV4-1 to TRBJ2-4; tentative D call: TRBD2 (5 bases). V was clipped by 0 bases and J by 3 bases, with 6 bases between them. Germline CDR1 and CDR2: MGHRA and YSYEKL. The CDR3 consists of 14 residues. The CDR3, as DNA: TGCGCCAGCAGCCAAGACGAGGGCAAAAACATTCAGTACTTC. Its translation is CASSQDEGKNIQYF.

Many counts were recorded for this clonotype. CDR3 coding DNA: TGTGCCAGCAGTTTAGGGGCAGGGATGAACACTGAAGCTTTCTTT. Amino acids: CASSLGAGMNTEAFF. The chain recombines TRBV27 with TRBJ1-1; D possibly corresponds to TRBD1 (5 bases). Per germline, CDR1 MNHEY and CDR2 SMNVEV (reference sequence). The CDR3 has 15 residues. V gave up 2 bases and J gave up 0 bases, with 10 bases separating them.

This clonotype came up a few times. This rearrangement joins TRBV7-2 to TRBJ1-2; no reliable D call. V gave up 5 bases and J gave up 5 bases, with 15 bases separating them. The CDR3 consists of 14 residues. Germline V gene lookup returns CDR1 SGHTA and CDR2 FQGNSA. The CDR3 loop reads CASSPNQASYGYTF. CDR3 DNA: TGTGCCAGCAGCCCCAACCAGGCCTCTTATGGCTACACCTTC.

This clonotype was detected ten times or more. The chain uses TRBV7-2 and TRBJ2-7; 8 bases map to TRBD1. The CDR3 spans 15 residues. Per the germline V gene, CDR1 is SGHTA and CDR2 is FQGNSA. V dropped 3 bases and J dropped 4; count of bases not matched to a gene: 8. CDR3 nucleotide sequence: TGTGCCAGCAGCTTGACAGGGGAGGAAGGTTACGAGCAGTACTTC. It is translated as CASSLTGEEGYEQYF.

The V gene is TRBV4-2, the J gene TRBJ2-5; D not certain. CDR1 and CDR2 (germline): LGHNA, YNFKEQ. The CDR3 has 15 residues. The ends were cut back, 4 bases at V and 2 bases at J, with 14 bases in the middle. As DNA, the CDR3 is TGTGCCAGCAGCCGGGTCACAGAGAAACAAGAGACCCAGTACTTC. Translation: CASSRVTEKQETQYF.

In this sample, this clonotype turned up many times. This chain links TRBV6-1 with TRBJ2-2; tentatively, D is TRBD1 (6 bases). This CDR3 has 17 amino acids. CDR1 and CDR2 (germline): MNHNS, SASEGT. V dropped 3 bases and J dropped 6 bases, with 20 bases sitting between them. CDR3 sequence: CASSDTGTGSTSGELFF. In DNA form, the CDR3 reads TGTGCCAGCAGTGATACCGGAACAGGGTCGACGTCCGGGGAGCTGTTTTTT.

This clonotype has a count of ten or more. Written as DNA, the CDR3 is TGCAGTGCTACGGGAAGCAATCAGCCCCAGCATTTT. Amino acids: CSATGSNQPQHF. The J gene is TRBJ1-5, the V gene TRBV20-1; D gene ambiguous. The germline gives CDR1 DFQATT, CDR2 SNEGSKA (reference sequence). CDR3 size: 12 residues. V dropped 4 bases and J dropped 1 base, with 5 bases sitting between them.

As DNA, the CDR3 is TGTGCCAGTAGTACCGGACAGGGAACGAACACTGAAGCTTTCTTT. Protein: CASSTGQGTNTEAFF. The genes are TRBV19 and TRBJ1-1; 8 bases map to TRBD1. The CDR3 contains 15 residues. The trim removed 4 bases at V and 1 base at J, leaving 5 bases unmatched. Germline loops: CDR1 LNHDA, CDR2 SQIVND (reference sequence).

This clonotype was detected many times. The CDR3 nucleotides are TGTGCCAGCAGCTTAGGGGTTGGGGACACTGAAGCTTTCTTT. Amino acids: CASSLGVGDTEAFF. The V gene is TRBV7-9, the J gene TRBJ1-1; D remains unclear. The CDR3 extends over 14 amino acids. The germline gives CDR1 SEHNR, CDR2 FQNEAQ (reference sequence). The V end was cut by 1 base, the J end by 3 bases, with 9 bases between.

This clonotype was picked up a small number of times. This rearrangement joins TRBV4-1 to TRBJ2-3; TRBD2 agrees at 10 bases. Germline assignment: CDR1 MGHRA and CDR2 YSYEKL. This CDR3 contains 16 residues. With 4 bases clipped from V and 1 base from J, the junction kept 5 bases outside the gene matches. CDR3 bases: TGCGCCAGCAGCCTACTAGCGGGGTTTGGCACAGATACGCAGTATTTT. It is translated as CASSLLAGFGTDTQYF.

The gene calls are TRBV3-1 and TRBJ1-1, with no clear D. Germline loops: CDR1 LGHDT, CDR2 YNNKEL (reference sequence). The CDR3 is 14 residues long. The V end lost 6 bases, the J end lost 3 bases, and 14 bases lay between the germline ends. The CDR3 nucleotides read TGTGCCAGCAGACCAAGAGGGCCCCACACTGAAGCTTTCTTT. As protein: CASRPRGPHTEAFF. The complete variable domain, with remaining parts taken from reference TRBV3-1 and TRBJ1-1, reads DTAVSQTPKYLVTQMGNDKSIKCEQNLGHDTMYWYKQDSKKFLKIMFSYNNKELIINETVPNRFSPKSPDKAHLNLHINSLELGDSAVYFCASRPRGPHTEAFFGQGTRLTVV.